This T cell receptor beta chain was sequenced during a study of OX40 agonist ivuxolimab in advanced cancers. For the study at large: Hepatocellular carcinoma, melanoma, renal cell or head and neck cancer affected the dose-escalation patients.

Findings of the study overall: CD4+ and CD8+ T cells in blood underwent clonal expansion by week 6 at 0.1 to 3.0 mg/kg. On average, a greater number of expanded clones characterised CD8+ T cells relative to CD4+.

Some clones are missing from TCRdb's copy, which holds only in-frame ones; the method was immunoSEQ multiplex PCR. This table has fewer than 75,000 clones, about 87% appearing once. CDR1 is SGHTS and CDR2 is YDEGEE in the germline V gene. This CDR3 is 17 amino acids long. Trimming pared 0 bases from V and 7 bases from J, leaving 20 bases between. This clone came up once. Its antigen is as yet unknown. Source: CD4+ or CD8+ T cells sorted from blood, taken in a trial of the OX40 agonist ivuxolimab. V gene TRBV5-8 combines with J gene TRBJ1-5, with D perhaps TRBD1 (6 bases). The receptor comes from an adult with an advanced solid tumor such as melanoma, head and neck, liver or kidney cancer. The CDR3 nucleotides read TGTGCCAGCAGCTTGGAGTTGCCAGGTGGCAGGGGACAGCCCCAGCATTTT. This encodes CASSLELPGGRGQPQHF.